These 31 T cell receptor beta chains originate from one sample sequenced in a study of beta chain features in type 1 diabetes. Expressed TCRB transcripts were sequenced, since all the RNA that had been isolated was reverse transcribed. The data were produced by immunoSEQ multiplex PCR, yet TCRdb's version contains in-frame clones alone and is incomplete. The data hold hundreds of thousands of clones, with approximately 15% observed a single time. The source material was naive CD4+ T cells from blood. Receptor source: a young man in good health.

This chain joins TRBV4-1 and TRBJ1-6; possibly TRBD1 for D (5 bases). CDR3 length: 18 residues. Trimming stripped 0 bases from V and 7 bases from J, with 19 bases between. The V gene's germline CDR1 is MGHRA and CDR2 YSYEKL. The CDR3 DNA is TGCGCCAGCAGCCAAGATCTGATCCGGGGGGGAAACAATTCACCCCTCCACTTT. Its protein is CASSQDLIRGGNNSPLHF.

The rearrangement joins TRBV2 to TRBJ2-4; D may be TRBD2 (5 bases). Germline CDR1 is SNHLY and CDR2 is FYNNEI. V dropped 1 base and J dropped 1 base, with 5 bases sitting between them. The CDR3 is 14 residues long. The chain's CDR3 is CASSEGEAKNIQYF. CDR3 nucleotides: TGTGCCAGCAGTGAAGGGGAGGCCAAAAACATTCAGTACTTC.

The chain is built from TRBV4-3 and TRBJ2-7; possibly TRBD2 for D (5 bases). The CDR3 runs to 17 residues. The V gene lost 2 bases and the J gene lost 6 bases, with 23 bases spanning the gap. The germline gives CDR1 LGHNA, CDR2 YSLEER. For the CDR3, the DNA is TGCGCCAGCAGCCAATATTTAGGGAGTAGAGGCTCGGGCGAGCAGTACTTC. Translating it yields CASSQYLGSRGSGEQYF.

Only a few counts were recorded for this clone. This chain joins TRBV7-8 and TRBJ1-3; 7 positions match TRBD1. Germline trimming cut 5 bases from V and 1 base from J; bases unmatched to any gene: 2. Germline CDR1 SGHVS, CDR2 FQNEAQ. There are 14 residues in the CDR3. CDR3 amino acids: CASSTQGSGNTIYF. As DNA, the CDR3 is TGTGCCAGCAGCACACAGGGGTCTGGAAACACCATATATTTT.

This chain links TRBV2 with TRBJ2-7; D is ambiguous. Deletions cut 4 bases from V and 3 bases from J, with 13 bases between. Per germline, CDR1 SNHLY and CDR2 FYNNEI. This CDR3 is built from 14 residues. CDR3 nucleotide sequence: TGTGCCAGCAGTGTGAGGATTACCGACTACGAGCAGTACTTC. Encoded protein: CASSVRITDYEQYF.

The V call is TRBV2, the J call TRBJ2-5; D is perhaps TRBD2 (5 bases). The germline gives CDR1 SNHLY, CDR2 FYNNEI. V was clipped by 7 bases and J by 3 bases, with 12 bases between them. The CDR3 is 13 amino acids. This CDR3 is CASTFSGKETQYF. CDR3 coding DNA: TGTGCCAGCACATTCAGCGGCAAAGAGACCCAGTACTTC.

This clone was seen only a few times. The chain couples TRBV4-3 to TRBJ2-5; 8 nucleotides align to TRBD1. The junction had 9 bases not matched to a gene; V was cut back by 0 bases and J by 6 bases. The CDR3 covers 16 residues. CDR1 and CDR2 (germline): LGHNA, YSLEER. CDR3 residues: CASSQDVSGGGKTQYF. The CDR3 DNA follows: TGCGCCAGCAGCCAAGATGTGTCAGGGGGCGGGAAGACCCAGTACTTC.

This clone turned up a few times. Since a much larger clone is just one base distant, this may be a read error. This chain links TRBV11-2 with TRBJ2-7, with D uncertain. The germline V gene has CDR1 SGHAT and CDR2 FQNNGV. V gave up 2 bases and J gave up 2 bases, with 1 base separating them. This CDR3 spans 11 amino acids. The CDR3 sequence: CASSLTYEQYF. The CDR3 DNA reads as TGTGCCAGCAGCTTAACCTACGAGCAGTACTTC. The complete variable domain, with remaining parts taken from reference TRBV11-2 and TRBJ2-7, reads EAGVAQSPRYKIIEKRQSVAFWCNPISGHATLYWYQQILGQGPKLLIQFQNNGVVDDSQLPKDRFSAERLKGVDSTLKIQPAKLEDSAVYLCASSLTYEQYFGPGTRLTVT.

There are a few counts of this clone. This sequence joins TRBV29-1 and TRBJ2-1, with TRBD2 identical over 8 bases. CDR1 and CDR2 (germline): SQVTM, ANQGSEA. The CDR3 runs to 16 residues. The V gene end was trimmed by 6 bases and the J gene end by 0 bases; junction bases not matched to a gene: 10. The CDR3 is CSVGTRGGNSYNEQFF. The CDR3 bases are TGCAGCGTCGGGACTAGGGGCGGGAACTCCTACAATGAGCAGTTCTTC.

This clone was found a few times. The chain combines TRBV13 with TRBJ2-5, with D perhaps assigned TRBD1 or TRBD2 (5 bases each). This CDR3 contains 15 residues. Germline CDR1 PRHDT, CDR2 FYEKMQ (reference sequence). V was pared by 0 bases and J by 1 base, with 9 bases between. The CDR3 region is CASSLGRGSQETQYF. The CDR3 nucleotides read TGTGCCAGCAGCTTAGGCCGGGGCTCCCAAGAGACCCAGTACTTC.

In DNA, the CDR3 is TGTGCCACCAGCAAAGGACAGGGAGGGATGGGTGAAGCTTTCTTT. Translating it yields CATSKGQGGMGEAFF. The J gene is TRBJ1-1, the V gene TRBV15, with 8 positions matching TRBD1. The CDR3 totals 15 residues. CDR1 is LNHNV, CDR2 YYDKDF, per germline (reference sequence). With V trimmed by 4 bases and J by 7 bases, 11 bases remained unmatched. The whole variable domain, filled in from reference TRBV15 and TRBJ1-1, reads DAMVIQNPRYQVTQFGKPVTLSCSQTLNHNVMYWYQQKSSQAPKLLFHYYDKDFNNEADTPDNFQSRRPNTSFCFLDIRSPGLGDTAMYLCATSKGQGGMGEAFFGQGTRLTVV.

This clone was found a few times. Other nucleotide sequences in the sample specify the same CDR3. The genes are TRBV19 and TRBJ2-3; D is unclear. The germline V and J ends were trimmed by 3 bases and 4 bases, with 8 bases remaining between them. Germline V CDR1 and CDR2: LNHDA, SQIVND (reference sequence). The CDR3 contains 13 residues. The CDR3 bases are TGTGCCAGTAGTATTGCTGGCCCAGATACGCAGTATTTT. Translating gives CASSIAGPDTQYF.

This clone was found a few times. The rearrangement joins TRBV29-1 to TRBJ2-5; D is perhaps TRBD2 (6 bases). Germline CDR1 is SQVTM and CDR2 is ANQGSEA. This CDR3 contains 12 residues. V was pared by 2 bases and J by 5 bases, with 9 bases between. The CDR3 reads CSVEIGGETQYF. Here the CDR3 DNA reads TGCAGCGTTGAAATTGGGGGGGAGACCCAGTACTTC.

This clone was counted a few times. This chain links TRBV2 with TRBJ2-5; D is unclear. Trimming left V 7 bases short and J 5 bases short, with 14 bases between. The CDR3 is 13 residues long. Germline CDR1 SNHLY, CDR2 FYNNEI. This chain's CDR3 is CASNGRRDETQYF. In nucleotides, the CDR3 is TGTGCCAGCAATGGAAGACGAGACGAGACCCAGTACTTC.

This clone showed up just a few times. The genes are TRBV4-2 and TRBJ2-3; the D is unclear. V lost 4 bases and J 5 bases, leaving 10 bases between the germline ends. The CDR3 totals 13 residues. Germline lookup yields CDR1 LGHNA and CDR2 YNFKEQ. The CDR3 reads CASSRQQGDTQYF. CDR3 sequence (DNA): TGTGCCAGCAGCCGTCAGCAAGGAGATACGCAGTATTTT.

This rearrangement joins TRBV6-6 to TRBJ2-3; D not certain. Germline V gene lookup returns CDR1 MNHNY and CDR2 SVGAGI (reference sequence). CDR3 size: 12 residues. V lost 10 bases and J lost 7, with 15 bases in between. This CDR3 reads CATNSLANTQYF. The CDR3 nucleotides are TGTGCCACCAATTCCCTGGCGAATACGCAGTATTTT.

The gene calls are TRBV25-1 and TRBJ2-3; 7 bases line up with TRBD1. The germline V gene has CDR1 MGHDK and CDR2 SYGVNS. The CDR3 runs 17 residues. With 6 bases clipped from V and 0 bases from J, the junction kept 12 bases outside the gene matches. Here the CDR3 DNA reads TGTGCCAGCAGGGGTTATCGGGACAGCTCTAGCACAGATACGCAGTATTTT. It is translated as CASRGYRDSSSTDTQYF.

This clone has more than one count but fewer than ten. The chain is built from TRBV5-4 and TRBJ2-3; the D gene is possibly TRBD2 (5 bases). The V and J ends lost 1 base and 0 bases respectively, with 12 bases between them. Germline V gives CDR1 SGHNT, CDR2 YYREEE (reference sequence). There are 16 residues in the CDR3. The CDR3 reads CASSLKWRGSTDTQYF. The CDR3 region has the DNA TGTGCCAGCAGCTTGAAATGGCGCGGGAGCACAGATACGCAGTATTTT. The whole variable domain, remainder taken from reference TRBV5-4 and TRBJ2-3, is ETGVTQSPTHLIKTRGQQVTLRCSSQSGHNTVSWYQQALGQGPQFIFQYYREEENGRGNFPPRFSGLQFPNYSSELNVNALELDDSALYLCASSLKWRGSTDTQYFGPGTRLTVL.

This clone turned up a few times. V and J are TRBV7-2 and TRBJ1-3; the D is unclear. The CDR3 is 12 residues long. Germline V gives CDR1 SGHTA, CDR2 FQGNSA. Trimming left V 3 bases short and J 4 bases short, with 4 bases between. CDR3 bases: TGTGCCAGCAGCTTGTTGGGAAACACCATATATTTT. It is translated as CASSLLGNTIYF.

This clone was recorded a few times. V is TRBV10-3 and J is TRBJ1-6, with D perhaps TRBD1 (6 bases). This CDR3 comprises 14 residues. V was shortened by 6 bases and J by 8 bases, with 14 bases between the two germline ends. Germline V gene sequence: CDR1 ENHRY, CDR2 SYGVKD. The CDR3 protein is CAIRNREGYSPLHF. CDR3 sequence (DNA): TGTGCCATCAGGAACAGGGAGGGATATTCACCCCTCCACTTT.

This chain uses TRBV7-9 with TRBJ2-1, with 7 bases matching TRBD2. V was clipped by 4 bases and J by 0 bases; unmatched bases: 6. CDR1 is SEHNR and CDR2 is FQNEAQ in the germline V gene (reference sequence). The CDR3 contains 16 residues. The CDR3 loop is CASSCGGGSSYNEQFF. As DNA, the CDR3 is TGTGCCAGCAGCTGCGGGGGAGGGAGCTCCTACAATGAGCAGTTCTTC.

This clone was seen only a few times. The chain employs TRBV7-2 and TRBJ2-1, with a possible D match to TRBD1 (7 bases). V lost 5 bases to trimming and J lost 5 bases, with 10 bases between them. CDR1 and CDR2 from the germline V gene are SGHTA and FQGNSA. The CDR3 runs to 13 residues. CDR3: CASSGGGNNEQFF. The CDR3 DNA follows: TGTGCCAGCAGCGGAGGGGGCAACAATGAGCAGTTCTTC.

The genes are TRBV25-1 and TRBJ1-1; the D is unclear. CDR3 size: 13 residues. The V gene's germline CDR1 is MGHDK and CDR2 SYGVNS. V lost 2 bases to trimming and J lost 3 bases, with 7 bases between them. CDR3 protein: CASSEVGDTEAFF. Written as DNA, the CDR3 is TGTGCCAGCAGTGAAGTCGGGGACACTGAAGCTTTCTTT.

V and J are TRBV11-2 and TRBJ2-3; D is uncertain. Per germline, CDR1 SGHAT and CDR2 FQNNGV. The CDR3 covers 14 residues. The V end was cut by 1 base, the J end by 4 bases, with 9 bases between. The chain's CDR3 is CASSLGSLADTQYF. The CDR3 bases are TGTGCCAGCAGCTTAGGGTCACTGGCAGATACGCAGTATTTT.

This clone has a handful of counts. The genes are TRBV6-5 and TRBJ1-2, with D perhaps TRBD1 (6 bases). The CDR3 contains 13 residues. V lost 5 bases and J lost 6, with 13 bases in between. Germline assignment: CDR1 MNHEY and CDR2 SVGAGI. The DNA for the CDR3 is TGTGCCAGCAGTCAGGACAGCTTCGATGGCTACACCTTC. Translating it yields CASSQDSFDGYTF.

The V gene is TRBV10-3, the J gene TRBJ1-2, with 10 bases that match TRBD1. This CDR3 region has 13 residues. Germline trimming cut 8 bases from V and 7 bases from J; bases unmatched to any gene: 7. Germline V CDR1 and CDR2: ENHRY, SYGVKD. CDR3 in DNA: TGTGCCATCGGACGGGACAGGGGTTCTGGCTACACCTTC. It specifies CAIGRDRGSGYTF.

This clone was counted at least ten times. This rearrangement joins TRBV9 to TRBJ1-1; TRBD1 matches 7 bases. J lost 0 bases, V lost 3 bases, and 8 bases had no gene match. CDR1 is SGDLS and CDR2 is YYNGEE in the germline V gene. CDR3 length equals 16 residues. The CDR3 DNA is TGTGCCAGCAGCGGTGGGACAGTCTACATGAACACTGAAGCTTTCTTT. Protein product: CASSGGTVYMNTEAFF.

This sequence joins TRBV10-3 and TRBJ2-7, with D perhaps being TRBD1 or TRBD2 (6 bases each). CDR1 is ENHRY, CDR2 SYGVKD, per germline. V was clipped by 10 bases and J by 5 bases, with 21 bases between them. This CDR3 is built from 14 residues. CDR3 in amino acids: CATRGIVQGNEQYF. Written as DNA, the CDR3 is TGTGCCACCCGCGGGATTGTACAGGGAAACGAGCAGTACTTC.

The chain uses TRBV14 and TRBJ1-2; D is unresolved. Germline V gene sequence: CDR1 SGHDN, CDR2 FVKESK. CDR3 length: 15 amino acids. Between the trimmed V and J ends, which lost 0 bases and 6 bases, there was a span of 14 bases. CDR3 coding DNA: TGTGCCAGCAGCCAAGATGCGTGGAGCGTCAATGGCTACACCTTC. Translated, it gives CASSQDAWSVNGYTF.

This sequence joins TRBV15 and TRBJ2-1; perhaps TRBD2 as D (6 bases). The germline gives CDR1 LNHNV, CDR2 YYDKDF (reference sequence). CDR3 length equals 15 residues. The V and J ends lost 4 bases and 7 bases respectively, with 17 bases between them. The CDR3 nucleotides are TGTGCCACCAGCATTTCGGGGGAAGTATGGAATGAGCAGTTCTTC. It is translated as CATSISGEVWNEQFF.

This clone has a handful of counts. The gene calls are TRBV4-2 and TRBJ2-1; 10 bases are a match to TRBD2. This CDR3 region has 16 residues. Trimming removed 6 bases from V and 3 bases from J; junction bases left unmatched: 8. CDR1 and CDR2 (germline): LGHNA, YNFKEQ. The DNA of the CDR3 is TGTGCCAGCAGAATTAGCGGGGGGTCAATCTACAATGAGCAGTTCTTC. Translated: CASRISGGSIYNEQFF.